These 12 T cell receptor beta chains came from one sample sequenced in a study of somatic mutations in cytotoxic T cells in rheumatoid arthritis. Repertoires were generated with immunoSEQ multiplex PCR, while TCRdb's copy carries only in-frame clones and drops some. The sample has approximately 18,000 clones, over 75% seen once. The source material was CD8+ T cells sorted from blood. The origin of the receptors is an adult with rheumatoid arthritis.

The rearrangement links TRBV19 to TRBJ2-7; TRBD2 aligns across 8 bases. The germline CDR1 and CDR2 sequences are LNHDA and SQIVND (reference sequence). The CDR3 has 14 amino acids. J was trimmed by 3 bases and V by 2 bases; bases with no gene match: 3. CDR3 sequence: CASSIRREVYEQYF. CDR3 in DNA: TGTGCCAGTAGTATAAGGCGGGAGGTCTACGAGCAGTACTTC.

In its sample, this clone was seen once. The V and J genes are TRBV27 and TRBJ2-7, with 7 bases lining up with TRBD1. With V trimmed by 0 bases and J by 5 bases, 7 bases remained unmatched. Germline assignment: CDR1 MNHEY and CDR2 SMNVEV (reference sequence). The CDR3 length is 15 residues. CDR3 bases: TGTGCCAGCAGTTTATCTGAGGCAGGGGGTGACGAGCAGTACTTC. Translating gives CASSLSEAGGDEQYF.

The gene calls are TRBV16 and TRBJ2-7; D may be TRBD2 (6 bases). Trimming cost V 2 bases and J 7 bases, with 12 bases left between them. Germline CDR1 KGHSY, CDR2 FQNENV. This CDR3 comprises 13 residues. The CDR3 sequence: CASSQIWGREQYF. The CDR3 coding sequence is TGTGCCAGCAGCCAAATCTGGGGGAGGGAGCAGTACTTC. Supplemented by reference TRBV16 and TRBJ2-7, the full variable domain reads GEEVAQTPKHLVRGEGQKAKLYCAPIKGHSYVFWYQQVLKNEFKFLISFQNENVFDETGMPKERFSAKCLPNSPCSLEIQATKLEDSAVYFCASSQIWGREQYFGPGTRLTVT.

Worth noting for this clone: Its ends do not fully match the called genes, so a read error is possible. The chain has TRBV4-1 and TRBJ1-6; D may be TRBD1 (5 bases). Germline CDR1 MGHRA, CDR2 YSYEKL. The CDR3 contains 11 residues. In nucleotides, the CDR3 is TGCGCCAGCAGCCACGGGGGAAGAAGGATTTTT. This sequence encodes CASSHGGRRIF.

This clone was seen a handful of times. The chain links TRBV4-2 to TRBJ1-6; 7 bases align to TRBD1. The germline gives CDR1 LGHNA, CDR2 YNFKEQ. Trimming removed 1 base from V and 2 bases from J; junction bases left unmatched: 5. This CDR3 has 17 residues. The CDR3: CASSQAEGATYNSPLHF. As DNA, the CDR3 is TGTGCCAGCAGCCAAGCCGAGGGGGCGACCTATAATTCACCCCTCCACTTT.

V gene TRBV4-1 combines with J gene TRBJ1-5, with a possible D match to TRBD1 (5 bases). V shed 4 bases and J shed 0 bases, with 13 bases lying between them. Germline V lookup: CDR1 MGHRA, CDR2 YSYEKL. The CDR3 totals 16 residues. In nucleotides, the CDR3 is TGCGCCAGCAGCCCCAGGGCAGGAGGTAGCAATCAGCCCCAGCATTTT. Its protein is CASSPRAGGSNQPQHF.

J is TRBJ2-1 and V is TRBV2, with 9 bases aligning to TRBD2. The length of the CDR3 is 15 residues. The germline V gene has CDR1 SNHLY and CDR2 FYNNEI. The ends lost 3 bases at V and 8 bases at J; junction bases unmatched: 8. As DNA, the CDR3 is TGTGCCAGCAGTGAGTTTAGCGGGAGTCTCGATGAGCAGTTCTTC. Amino acid sequence: CASSEFSGSLDEQFF.

CDR3 sequence: CASYPLRGGLGYTF. CDR3 DNA sequence: TGTGCCAGCTATCCACTCAGGGGGGGGCTTGGCTACACCTTC. This rearrangement joins TRBV28 to TRBJ1-2, with 7 nucleotides matching TRBD1. After removal of 8 bases from V and 7 bases from J, the junction contained 13 bases not matched to a gene. The CDR3 is 14 amino acids. From germline, CDR1 is MDHEN and CDR2 SYDVKM.

The chain is built from TRBV4-3 and TRBJ2-7; tentative D call: TRBD2 (6 bases). The length of the CDR3 is 15 residues. V was cut by 0 bases and J by 5 bases, with 14 bases left in between. CDR1 LGHNA and CDR2 YSLEER come from the germline V gene. CDR3 coding DNA: TGCGCCAGCAGCCAAGAGCGGGGCCTCAGCCACGAGCAGTACTTC. Encoded protein: CASSQERGLSHEQYF.

This clone was counted a few times. V gene TRBV7-9 combines with J gene TRBJ2-7; D is unclear. The CDR3 totals 14 residues. Trimming removed 5 bases at V and 5 bases at J, with 16 bases between. CDR1 and CDR2 from the germline V gene are SEHNR and FQNEAQ (reference sequence). This CDR3 reads CASSESLPRNEQYF. Written as DNA, the CDR3 is TGTGCCAGCAGCGAGTCGCTTCCTCGCAACGAGCAGTACTTC.

This clone appeared once. The gene calls are TRBV7-9 and TRBJ1-1, with TRBD1 as a possible D gene (5 bases). Trimming pared 3 bases from V and 3 bases from J, leaving 11 bases between. The germline CDR1 and CDR2 sequences are SEHNR and FQNEAQ (reference sequence). This CDR3 has 14 residues. The CDR3 DNA follows: TGTGCCAGCAGCTTCCCAGGGACTCACACTGAAGCTTTCTTT. It translates to CASSFPGTHTEAFF. The full variable domain, its missing parts supplied by reference TRBV7-9 and TRBJ1-1, is DTGVSQNPRHKITKRGQNVTFRCDPISEHNRLYWYRQTLGQGPEFLTYFQNEAQLEKSRLLSDRFSAERPKGSFSTLEIQRTEQGDSAMYLCASSFPGTHTEAFFGQGTRLTVV.

V is TRBV13 and J is TRBJ2-7, with D perhaps TRBD1 or TRBD2 (5 bases each). Germline values: CDR1 PRHDT, CDR2 FYEKMQ (reference sequence). The CDR3 totals 14 residues. Trimming removed 1 base from V and 2 bases from J, with 9 bases in between. The CDR3, as DNA: TGTGCCAGCAGCTTAGTGGGGGACCCCTACGAGCAGTACTTC. The encoded protein is CASSLVGDPYEQYF.